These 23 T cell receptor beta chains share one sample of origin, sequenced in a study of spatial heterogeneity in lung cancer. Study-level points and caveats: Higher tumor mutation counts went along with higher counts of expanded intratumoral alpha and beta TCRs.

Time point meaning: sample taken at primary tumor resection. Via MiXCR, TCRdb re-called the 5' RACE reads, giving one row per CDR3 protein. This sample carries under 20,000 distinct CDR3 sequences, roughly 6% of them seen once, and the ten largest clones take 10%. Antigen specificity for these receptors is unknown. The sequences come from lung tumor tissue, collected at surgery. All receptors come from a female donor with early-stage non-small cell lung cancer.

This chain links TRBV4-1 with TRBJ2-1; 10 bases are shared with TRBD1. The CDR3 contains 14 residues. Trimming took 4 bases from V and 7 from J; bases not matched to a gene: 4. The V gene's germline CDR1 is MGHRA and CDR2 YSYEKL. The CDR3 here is CASSPWTGGNEQFF. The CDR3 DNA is TGCGCCAGCAGCCCATGGACAGGGGGAAATGAGCAGTTCTTC.

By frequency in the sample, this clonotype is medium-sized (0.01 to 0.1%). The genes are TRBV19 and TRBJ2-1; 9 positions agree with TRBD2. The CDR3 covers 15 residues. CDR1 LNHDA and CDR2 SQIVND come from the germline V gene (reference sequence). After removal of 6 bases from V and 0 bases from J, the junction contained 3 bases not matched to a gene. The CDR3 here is CASRKTSGSYNEQFF. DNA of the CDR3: TGTGCCAGTAGGAAGACTAGCGGCTCCTACAATGAGCAGTTCTTC.

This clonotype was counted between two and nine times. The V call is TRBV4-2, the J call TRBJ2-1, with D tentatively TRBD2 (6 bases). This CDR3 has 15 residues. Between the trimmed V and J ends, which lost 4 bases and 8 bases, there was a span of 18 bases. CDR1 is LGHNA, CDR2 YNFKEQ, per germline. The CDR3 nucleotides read TGTGCCAGCAGCCCGGGGGACGGGATGGTCTATGAGCAGTTCTTC. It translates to CASSPGDGMVYEQFF.

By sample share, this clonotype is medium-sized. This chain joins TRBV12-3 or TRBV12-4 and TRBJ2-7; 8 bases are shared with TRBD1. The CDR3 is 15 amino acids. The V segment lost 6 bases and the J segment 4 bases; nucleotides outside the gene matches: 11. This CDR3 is CASSRGQGSRYEQYF. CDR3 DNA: TGTGCCAGCAGCCGTGGACAGGGCAGCAGGTACGAGCAGTACTTC.

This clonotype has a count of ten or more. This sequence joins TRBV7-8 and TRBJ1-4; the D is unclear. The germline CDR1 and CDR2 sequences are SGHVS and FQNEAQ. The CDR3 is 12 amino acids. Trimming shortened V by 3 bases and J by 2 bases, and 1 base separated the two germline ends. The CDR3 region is CASSFTNEKLFF. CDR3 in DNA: TGTGCCAGCAGCTTCACTAATGAAAAACTGTTTTTT.

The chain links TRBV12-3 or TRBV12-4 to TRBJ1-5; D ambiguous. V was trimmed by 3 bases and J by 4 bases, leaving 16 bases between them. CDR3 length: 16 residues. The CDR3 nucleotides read TGTGCCAGCAGTTTTGTCGGGCCAGGCGGAAATCAGCCCCAGCATTTT. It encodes CASSFVGPGGNQPQHF.

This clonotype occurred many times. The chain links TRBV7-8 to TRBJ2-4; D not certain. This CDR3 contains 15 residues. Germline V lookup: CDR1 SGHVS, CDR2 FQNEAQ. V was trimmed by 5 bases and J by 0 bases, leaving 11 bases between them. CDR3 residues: CASSGNSLAKNIQYF. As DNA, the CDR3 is TGTGCCAGCAGCGGAAACAGTCTAGCCAAAAACATTCAGTACTTC.

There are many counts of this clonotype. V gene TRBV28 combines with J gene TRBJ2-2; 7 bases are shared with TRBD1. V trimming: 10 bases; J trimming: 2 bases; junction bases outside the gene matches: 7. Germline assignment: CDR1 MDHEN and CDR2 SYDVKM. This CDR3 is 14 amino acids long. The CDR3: CATETGPNTGELFF. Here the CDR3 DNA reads TGTGCCACCGAGACAGGGCCTAACACCGGGGAGCTGTTTTTT. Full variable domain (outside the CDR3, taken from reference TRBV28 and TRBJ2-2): DVKVTQSSRYLVKRTGEKVFLECVQDMDHENMFWYRQDPGLGLRLIYFSYDVKMKEKGDIPEGYSVSREKKERFSLILESASTNQTSMYLCATETGPNTGELFFGEGSRLTVL.

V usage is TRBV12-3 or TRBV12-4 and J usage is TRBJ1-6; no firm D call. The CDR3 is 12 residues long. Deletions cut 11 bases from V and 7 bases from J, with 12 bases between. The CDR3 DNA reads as TGTGCCGCCGGCCTGGGCAATTCACCCCTCCACTTT. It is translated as CAAGLGNSPLHF.

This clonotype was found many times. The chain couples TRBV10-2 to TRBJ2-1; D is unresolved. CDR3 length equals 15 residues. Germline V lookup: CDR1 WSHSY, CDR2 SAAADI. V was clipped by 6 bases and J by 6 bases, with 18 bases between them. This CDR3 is CASRRSAFKGNEQFF. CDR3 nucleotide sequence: TGCGCCAGCAGAAGGTCGGCGTTCAAGGGCAATGAGCAGTTCTTC.

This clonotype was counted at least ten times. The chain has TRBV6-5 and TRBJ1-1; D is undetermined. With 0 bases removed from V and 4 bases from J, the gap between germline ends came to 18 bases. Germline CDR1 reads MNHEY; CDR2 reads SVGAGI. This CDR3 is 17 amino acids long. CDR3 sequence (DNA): TGTGCCAGCAGTTACTCGATTGCCCCGGGGAGAGGCACTGAAGCTTTCTTT. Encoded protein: CASSYSIAPGRGTEAFF.

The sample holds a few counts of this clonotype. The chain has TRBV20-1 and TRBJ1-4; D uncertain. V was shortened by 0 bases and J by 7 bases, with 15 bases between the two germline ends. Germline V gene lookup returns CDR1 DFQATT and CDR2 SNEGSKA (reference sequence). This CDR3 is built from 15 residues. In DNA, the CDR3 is TGCAGTGCTAGAGATGTCCGGGCCCACACTGAAAAACTGTTTTTT. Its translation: CSARDVRAHTEKLFF.

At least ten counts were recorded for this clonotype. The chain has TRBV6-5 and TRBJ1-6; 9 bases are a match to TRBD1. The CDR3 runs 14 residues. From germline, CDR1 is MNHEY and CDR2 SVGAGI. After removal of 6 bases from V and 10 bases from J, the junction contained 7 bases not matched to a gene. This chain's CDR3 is CASRPQGAGSPLHF. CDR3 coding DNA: TGTGCCAGCAGACCACAGGGGGCAGGATCACCCCTCCACTTT.

The CDR3 sequence: CASSSGRGSSSYEQYF. CDR3 DNA sequence: TGTGCCAGCAGTTCAGGCAGGGGGTCCAGCTCCTACGAGCAGTACTTC. V usage is TRBV27 and J usage is TRBJ2-7; TRBD1 matches at 7 bases. CDR3 length: 16 residues. The V gene end was trimmed by 4 bases and the J gene end by 0 bases; junction bases not matched to a gene: 9. Germline V gene lookup returns CDR1 MNHEY and CDR2 SMNVEV (reference sequence).

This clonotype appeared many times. Written as DNA, the CDR3 is TGCAGTGCTAGAGATGGACTAGCGGACTCCTACGAGCAGTACTTC. As protein: CSARDGLADSYEQYF. The V call is TRBV20-1, the J call TRBJ2-7; 10 positions agree with TRBD2. The CDR3 length is 15 residues. With 0 bases clipped from V and 0 bases from J, the junction kept 2 bases outside the gene matches. Germline CDR1 DFQATT, CDR2 SNEGSKA (reference sequence).

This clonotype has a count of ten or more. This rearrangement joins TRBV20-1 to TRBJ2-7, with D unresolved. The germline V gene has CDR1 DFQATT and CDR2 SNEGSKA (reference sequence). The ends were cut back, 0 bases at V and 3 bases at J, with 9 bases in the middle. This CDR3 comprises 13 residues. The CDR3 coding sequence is TGCAGTGCTAGAGATTCGCTAGGCTACGAGCAGTACTTC. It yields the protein CSARDSLGYEQYF.

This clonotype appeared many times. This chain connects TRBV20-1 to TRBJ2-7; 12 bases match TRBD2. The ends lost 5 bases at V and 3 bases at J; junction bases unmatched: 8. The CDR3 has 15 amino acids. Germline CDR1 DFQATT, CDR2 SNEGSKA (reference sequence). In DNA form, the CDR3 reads TGCAGTGCTCCCAACCCGACTAGCGGGGGCTACGAGCAGTACTTC. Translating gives CSAPNPTSGGYEQYF.

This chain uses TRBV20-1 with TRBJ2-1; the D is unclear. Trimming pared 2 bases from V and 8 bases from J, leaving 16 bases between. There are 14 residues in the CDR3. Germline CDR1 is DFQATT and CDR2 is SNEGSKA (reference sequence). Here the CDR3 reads CSARRQSRSDEQFF. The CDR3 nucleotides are TGCAGTGCTAGACGCCAGTCAAGATCTGATGAGCAGTTCTTC.

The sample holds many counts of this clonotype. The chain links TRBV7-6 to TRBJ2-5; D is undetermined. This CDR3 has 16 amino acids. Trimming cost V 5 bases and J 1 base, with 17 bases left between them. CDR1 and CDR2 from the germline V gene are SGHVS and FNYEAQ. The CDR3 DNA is TGTGCCAGCAGCCGATACCAGCCGACCGGCCAAGAGACCCAGTACTTC. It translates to CASSRYQPTGQETQYF.

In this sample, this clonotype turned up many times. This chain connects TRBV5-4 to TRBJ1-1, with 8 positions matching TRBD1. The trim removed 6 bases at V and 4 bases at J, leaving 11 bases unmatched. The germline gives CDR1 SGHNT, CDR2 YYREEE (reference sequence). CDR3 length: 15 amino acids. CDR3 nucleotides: TGTGCCAGCACCTTACAGGGGGGCTTAGGCACTGAAGCTTTCTTT. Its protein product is CASTLQGGLGTEAFF.

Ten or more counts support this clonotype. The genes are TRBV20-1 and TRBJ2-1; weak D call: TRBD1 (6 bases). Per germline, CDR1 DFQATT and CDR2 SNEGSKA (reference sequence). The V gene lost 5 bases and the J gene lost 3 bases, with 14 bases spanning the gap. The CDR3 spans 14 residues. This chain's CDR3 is CSAGTLTYYNEQFF. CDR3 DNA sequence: TGCAGTGCTGGGACATTAACTTACTACAATGAGCAGTTCTTC.

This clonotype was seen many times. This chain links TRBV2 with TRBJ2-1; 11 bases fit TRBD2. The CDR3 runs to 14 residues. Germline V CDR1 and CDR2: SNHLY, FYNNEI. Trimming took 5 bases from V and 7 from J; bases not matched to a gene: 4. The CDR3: CASSFPSGGNEQFF. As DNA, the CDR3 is TGTGCCAGCAGTTTCCCTAGCGGGGGGAATGAGCAGTTCTTC.

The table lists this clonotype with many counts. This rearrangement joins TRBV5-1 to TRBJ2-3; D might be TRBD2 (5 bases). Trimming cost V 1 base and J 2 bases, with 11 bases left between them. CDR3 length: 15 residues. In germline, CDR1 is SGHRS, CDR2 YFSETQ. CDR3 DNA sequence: TGCGCCAGCAGCTTGCCCGGGATGACCACAGATACGCAGTATTTT. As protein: CASSLPGMTTDTQYF.